Sequencing of this T cell receptor beta chain was carried out in a study of blood T cell repertoires in COVID-19. Study in general: The United States, Italy and Spain were the sources of the acute and convalescent COVID-19 samples.

The protocol was immunoSEQ multiplex PCR, while the TCRdb copy is restricted to in-frame clones and leaves out a portion. This table holds a few hundred thousand clones, roughly 86% found once. This CDR3 contains 13 residues. The V end lost 2 bases, the J end lost 3 bases, and 7 bases lay between the germline ends. In germline, CDR1 is SEHNR, CDR2 FQNEAQ (reference sequence). The source of this sequence is a woman aged 45-65 years with acute or convalescent COVID-19. The chain recombines TRBV7-9 with TRBJ1-1; the D is unclear. The material sequenced was peripheral blood. This CDR3 is CASSLMGDTEAFF. The CDR3 DNA sequence: TGTGCCAGCAGCTTAATGGGCGACACTGAAGCTTTCTTT. Complete variable domain (other parts from reference TRBV7-9 and TRBJ1-1): DTGVSQNPRHKITKRGQNVTFRCDPISEHNRLYWYRQTLGQGPEFLTYFQNEAQLEKSRLLSDRFSAERPKGSFSTLEIQRTEQGDSAMYLCASSLMGDTEAFFGQGTRLTVV.